The 3 T cell receptor beta chains below were found in one sample sequenced in a study of cytomegalovirus exposure and HLA in healthy donors. Primers: 60 Vbeta forward and 13 Jbeta reverse. Profiled with immunoSEQ multiplex PCR; TCRdb holds only in-frame clones, not every one. In the table there are 200,000 to 250,000 clones, 70% to 90% of which are singletons. Input material: PBMCs. These receptors were obtained from a human donor in good health.

Regarding this clone: A read error may account for a junction end that differs from germline. The genes are TRBV13 and TRBJ2-2; TRBD2 might be the D (5 bases). CDR1 and CDR2 from the germline V gene are PRHDT and FYEKMQ (reference sequence). The CDR3 is made up of 15 amino acids. Here the CDR3 DNA reads TGTGCCAGCAGCCTCCCGGGCTTACGGACCGGGGAGCTGTTTTTC. It translates to CASSLPGLRTGELFF.

The chain recombines TRBV28 with TRBJ2-4, with D possibly TRBD1 on 5 matching bases. Germline CDR1 is MDHEN and CDR2 is SYDVKM. The CDR3 sequence is 21 residues long. Trimming shortened V by 1 base and J by 9 bases, and 34 bases separated the two germline ends. The CDR3 DNA reads as TGTGCCAGCAGTTTATCAGGGTTTAAGACGACCGGAAAAGGGGTTTTTGTCATTCAGTACTTC. Translation gives CASSLSGFKTTGKGVFVIQYF. The full variable domain, completed using reference TRBV28 and TRBJ2-4, is DVKVTQSSRYLVKRTGEKVFLECVQDMDHENMFWYRQDPGLGLRLIYFSYDVKMKEKGDIPEGYSVSREKKERFSLILESASTNQTSMYLCASSLSGFKTTGKGVFVIQYFGAGTRLSVL.

This clone was seen a handful of times. The chain uses TRBV7-9 and TRBJ2-3; 14 bases match TRBD2. The ends lost 8 bases at V and 10 bases at J; junction bases unmatched: 2. The length of the CDR3 is 12 residues. Germline CDR1 reads SEHNR; CDR2 reads FQNEAQ (reference sequence). The CDR3: CASGLAGGSQYF. CDR3 coding DNA: TGTGCCAGCGGACTAGCGGGAGGCTCGCAGTATTTT. Looking up the rest from reference TRBV7-9 and TRBJ2-3 gives the full variable domain: DTGVSQNPRHKITKRGQNVTFRCDPISEHNRLYWYRQTLGQGPEFLTYFQNEAQLEKSRLLSDRFSAERPKGSFSTLEIQRTEQGDSAMYLCASGLAGGSQYFGPGTRLTVL.